Below, 10 T cell receptor beta chains from the same sample are listed, as sequenced in a study of blood T cell repertoires in COVID-19 (dated by TCRdb to 2020 to 2021). The library was generated by the immunoSEQ multiplex PCR assay. As stored in TCRdb, this immuneACCESS dataset retains in-frame rearrangements with V and J assigned. A fraction of the clones does not appear; measured against another copy, unresolved V genes explain less than half of the discrepancy, and the remainder lacks a known reason. For this sample there are about 240,000 clones; around 86% appear just once. Clones ranked in the top ten supply under 9% of the sample. The sequencing input was peripheral blood. Receptor source: a woman in her 70s with active or convalescent COVID-19.

This chain joins TRBV12-3 or TRBV12-4 and TRBJ1-5; D unclear. The CDR3 covers 13 residues. Trimming took off 4 bases at V and 7 bases at J, with 11 bases between the two ends. The CDR3 sequence is CASSSVESQPQHF. CDR3 nucleotide sequence: TGTGCCAGCAGTTCGGTGGAGAGCCAGCCCCAGCATTTT.

The genes are TRBV10-2 and TRBJ1-6, with a possible D match to TRBD1 (6 bases). Trimming stripped 7 bases from V and 3 bases from J, with 13 bases between. The length of the CDR3 is 15 residues. The germline V gene encodes CDR1 WSHSY and CDR2 SAAADI. CDR3 DNA: TGCGCCAGCAAAAAGGCAGGGGACTATAATTCACCCCTCCACTTT. The encoded protein is CASKKAGDYNSPLHF.

J is TRBJ1-2 and V is TRBV19; D unclear. Germline CDR1 reads LNHDA; CDR2 reads SQIVND (reference sequence). Trimming removed 3 bases at V and 0 bases at J, with 11 bases between. The CDR3 is 15 residues long. In DNA form, the CDR3 reads TGTGCCAGTAGTATCCCAGGCTTATCTAACTATGGCTACACCTTC. Protein: CASSIPGLSNYGYTF.

The CDR3 nucleotides read TGCGCCAGCAGCCAAGTTGGGGCGAAGGTGGGGTGGAACACTGAAGCTTTCTTT. Translating it yields CASSQVGAKVGWNTEAFF. V gene TRBV4-1 combines with J gene TRBJ1-1; a possible D gene is TRBD1 (5 bases). The CDR3 length is 18 residues. In germline, CDR1 is MGHRA, CDR2 YSYEKL. V lost 1 base to trimming and J lost 1 base, with 19 bases between them.

The chain has TRBV5-6 and TRBJ2-1; the D is unclear. V gave up 0 bases and J gave up 9 bases, with 7 bases separating them. Per germline, CDR1 SGHDT and CDR2 YYEEEE. The CDR3 totals 12 residues. The chain's CDR3 is CASSLGRGEQFF. For the CDR3, the DNA is TGTGCCAGCAGCTTGGGGCGCGGTGAGCAGTTCTTC.

The genes are TRBV7-2 and TRBJ2-7; 7 bases are shared with TRBD1. The germline V gene encodes CDR1 SGHTA and CDR2 FQGNSA. The CDR3 has 14 amino acids. Trimming at V came to 5 bases and at J to 0 bases, leaving 4 bases not matched to a gene. The CDR3 nucleotides are TGTGCCAGCAGCGTGGACAGGAGCTCCTACGAGCAGTACTTC. This sequence encodes CASSVDRSSYEQYF.

This clone was counted between two and nine times. The CDR3 is CASSPLRGADTQYF. CDR3 nucleotides: TGTGCCAGCAGCCCTCTCCGGGGGGCAGATACGCAGTATTTT. The V call is TRBV7-2, the J call TRBJ2-3; 7 bases line up with TRBD2. V lost 5 bases, J lost 4 bases, and 6 bases stayed unmatched. The CDR3 is made up of 14 amino acids. Germline lookup yields CDR1 SGHTA and CDR2 FQGNSA. The full variable domain, in which reference TRBV7-2 and TRBJ2-3 provide the parts outside the CDR3, is GAGVSQSPSNKVTEKGKDVELRCDPISGHTALYWYRQSLGQGLEFLIYFQGNSAPDKSGLPSDRFSAERTGGSVSTLTIQRTQQEDSAVYLCASSPLRGADTQYFGPGTRLTVL.

The chain has TRBV24-1 and TRBJ2-3; 9 positions agree with TRBD1. The CDR3 contains 15 residues. The germline CDR1 and CDR2 sequences are KGHDR and SFDVKD. Losses at the gene ends were 4 bases for V and 6 bases for J; bases not matched to a gene: 7. CDR3 DNA: TGTGCCACCAGTGACGGACAGGGGTTTAGGGATACGCAGTATTTT. Protein product: CATSDGQGFRDTQYF.

Written as DNA, the CDR3 is TGTGCCAGCAGTGTGGGGGGGGCGGGTCAGCCCCAGCATTTT. Translation gives CASSVGGAGQPQHF. The chain couples TRBV2 to TRBJ1-5; D perhaps matches TRBD1 (6 bases). Germline V gene lookup returns CDR1 SNHLY and CDR2 FYNNEI. CDR3 length equals 14 residues. Trimming shortened V by 4 bases and J by 6 bases, and 13 bases separated the two germline ends.

The chain combines TRBV5-1 with TRBJ1-1, with 7 bases fitting TRBD1. Losses at the gene ends were 0 bases for V and 3 bases for J; bases not matched to a gene: 2. Germline V gene sequence: CDR1 SGHRS, CDR2 YFSETQ. The CDR3 sequence is 14 residues long. The CDR3 DNA follows: TGCGCCAGCAGCTTGGTAGGACAGGACACTGAAGCTTTCTTT. Protein: CASSLVGQDTEAFF. The full variable domain, in which reference TRBV5-1 and TRBJ1-1 provide the parts outside the CDR3, is KAGVTQTPRYLIKTRGQQVTLSCSPISGHRSVSWYQQTPGQGLQFLFEYFSETQRNKGNFPGRFSGRQFSNSRSEMNVSTLELGDSALYLCASSLVGQDTEAFFGQGTRLTVV.